This T cell receptor beta chain originates from a study of blood T cells in healthy people across ages. Next came a second PCR, run for roughly 6 to 11 cycles, which used a sample-barcoded 5' primer along with a J-beta primer mix. TCRdb re-analysed the 5' RACE reads in MiXCR, keeping a single row per CDR3 protein. The repertoire holds about 930,000 distinct CDR3 sequences, with almost 30% as singletons. This clonotype is a singleton in its sample. Its antigen is undetermined. Study-wide findings and caveats: Strong correlation was found linking TCR beta diversity to naive T cell percentage.

The data also belong to a second study, concerning T cells of mothers and their children. That study adds: A few healthy Caucasian mothers, along with their six children, served as the donors.

Sequenced material: blood. This receptor was obtained from a woman aged 40 to 49 in good health.

The CDR3 reads CASSSPGGFGETDTQYF. DNA for the CDR3: TGTGCCAGCAGTTCTCCGGGTGGGTTTGGTGAAACAGATACGCAGTATTTT. The chain couples TRBV12-3 or TRBV12-4 to TRBJ2-3; D is unresolved. The CDR3 contains 17 residues. The ends were cut back, 4 bases at V and 3 bases at J, with 20 bases in the middle.